This paragraph covers one TCR beta chain sequence. This clone was recorded only once. No cognate antigen has been identified for it. Per-nucleotide qualities are absent, and no much larger clonotype sits a single base away. This specimen comes from a study of blood T cell repertoires in COVID-19 (dated by TCRdb to about 2020). In terms of the full investigation: Collaborator samples came from the United States, Italy and Spain and covered acute and convalescent phases of COVID-19. The material from the prospective study consisted of cDNA or gDNA derived from T cells, B-cell-depleted T cells, or PBMCs. Subjects who had been exposed to COVID-19, were actively infected with it, or had recovered from it provided the deeply sampled blood TCRbeta repertoires that made up the dataset. The repertoires were released in a freely available public database intended as a resource for research on the immune response to SARS-CoV-2. The samples were drawn from two sources: the first 160 participants of the ongoing ImmuneRACE study, and 950 to 1,500 subjects contributed by 6 global collaborators. Sample metadata almost always included a de-identified subject ID, COVID-19 status, age in years and sex. Where available, HLA class I and class II types were taken from metadata supplied by the sample provider and were not determined by assay-based typing. Study-level results and caveats: The quantity of clinical and demographic metadata differed by source and by participant and was supplied without curation.

TCRbeta CDR3 regions were amplified from genomic DNA using the immunoSEQ Assay, a bias-controlled multiplex PCR. Per the source publication's procedure: Within the assay, amplification of reference gene primers was used to estimate how many nucleated cells each sample contained. Sequence reads were collapsed and filtered to measure the absolute abundance of every unique TCRbeta CDR3 rearrangement. For each sample, productive Simpson clonality was calculated as the square root of Simpson's diversity index over productive rearrangements. TCRdb took this table from immuneACCESS and kept in-frame rearrangements with V and J called. Such tables lack part of the clones; where checked against another copy, unresolved V genes explain under half of the gap, and the rest is unexplained. Clonal size and the V and J genes are those of that table, whereas D and trimming came from the DNA. The sample profile shows about 310,000 clones; roughly 87% of them were found once. Clones ranked in the top ten supply around 8.9% of the sample.

Participants in the prospective study were enrolled through a virtual design, were aged 18 to 89 years, and lived in roughly 26 United States geographic areas. In the prospective study, participants were assigned to cohorts based on the clinical history participants reported in a screening survey and a study questionnaire. Recovered participants in ImmuneRACE Cohort 3 were defined by two consecutive negative NP/OP PCR tests, clearance by a healthcare professional, or resolution of symptoms. In the prospective study, whole blood, serum and a nasopharyngeal or oropharyngeal swab were collected from each participant by mobile phlebotomists. Prospective study participants could optionally give additional blood draws and questionnaires over an approximately 2-month period. Blood samples from the prospective study were shipped frozen or at room temperature prior to DNA extraction. V loses 3 bases, J loses 7 bases, and the germline ends lie 19 bases apart. CDR1 and CDR2, per the germline V gene, are SGDLS and YYNGEE. There are 15 amino acids in the CDR3, from cysteine to phenylalanine inclusive. CDR3 DNA is the only sequence kept; it has 45 bases, read in frame from the first base.

This chain joins TRBV9 to TRBJ1-2; TRBD1 might be the D gene, on 5 matching bases. The TCR originated in a woman between 18 and 30 years old who had recovered from COVID-19. Sequences were obtained from PBMCs or T cells enriched from blood (not recorded which). The sequence in DNA is TGTGCCAGCAGCGCTTCCAGGGTACCCTTTCCTGGCTACACCTTC. It translates as CASSASRVPFPGYTF.